This T cell receptor beta chain was observed in a study of CD8+ T cells in alopecia areata. Study-wide background: For 6 to 18 months, tofacitinib was taken, and 6 months off drug followed.

The V segment lost 5 bases and the J segment 7 bases; nucleotides outside the gene matches: 11. Germline assignment: CDR1 MDHEN and CDR2 SYDVKM. The CDR3 has 15 amino acids. This clone came up a few times. Researchers took lesional scalp punch biopsies and peripheral blood from people who were alopecia areata patients. RNA, once extracted, was reverse transcribed into cDNA for use as the sequencing template. Libraries were prepared by immunoSEQ multiplex PCR; TCRdb keeps only in-frame clonotypes and omits some of them. The table lists more than 95,000 clones, around two fifths of them singletons. The chain couples TRBV28 to TRBJ1-1; TRBD1 matches at 9 bases. The sequencing sample was made of CD4+ T cells sorted from blood. This sequence originates from a human donor with alopecia areata. The DNA for the CDR3 is TGTGCCAGCAGTCGTCCCGGGACAGGGTTTAATGAAGCTTTCTTT. This translates into CASSRPGTGFNEAFF.